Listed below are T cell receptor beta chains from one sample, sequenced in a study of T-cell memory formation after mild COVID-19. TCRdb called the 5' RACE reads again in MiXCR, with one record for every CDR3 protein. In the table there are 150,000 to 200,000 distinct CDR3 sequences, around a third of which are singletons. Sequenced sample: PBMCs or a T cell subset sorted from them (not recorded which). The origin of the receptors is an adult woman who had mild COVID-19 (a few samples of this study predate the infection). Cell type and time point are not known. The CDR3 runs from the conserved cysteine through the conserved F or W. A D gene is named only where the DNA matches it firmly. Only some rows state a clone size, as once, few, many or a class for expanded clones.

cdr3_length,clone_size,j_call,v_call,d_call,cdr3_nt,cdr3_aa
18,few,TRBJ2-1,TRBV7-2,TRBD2,TGTGCCAGCAGCTTCACCCGGGGGGGATTAGCGGGTGACCCCAGGCAGTTCTTC,CASSFTRGGLAGDPRQFF
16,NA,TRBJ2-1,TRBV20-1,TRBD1,TGCAGTGCTAGAGATGCGAGGGGGCGGCCTTACAATGAGCAGTTCTTC,CSARDARGRPYNEQFF
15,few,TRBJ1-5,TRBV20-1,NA,TGCAGTGCTAGAGATAGGGAATTACACAATCAGCCCCAGCATTTT,CSARDRELHNQPQHF
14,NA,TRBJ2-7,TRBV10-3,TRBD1,TGTGCCTCCACCCCGCAGGGGGCAACCTACGAGCAGTACTTC,CASTPQGATYEQYF
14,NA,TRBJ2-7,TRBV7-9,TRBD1,TGTGCCAGCAGCTTGGGGACAGAGTCCTACGAGCAGTACTTC,CASSLGTESYEQYF
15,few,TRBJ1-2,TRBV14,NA,TGTGCTAGCAGCCAAGCTCCGGGATTCGACTATGGCTACACCTTC,CASSQAPGFDYGYTF
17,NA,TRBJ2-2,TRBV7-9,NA,TGTGCCAGCAGAACCCCGGGGGCATCTCGACACACCGGGGAGCTGTTTTTT,CASRTPGASRHTGELFF
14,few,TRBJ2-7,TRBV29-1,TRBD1,TGCAGCGTTGAAGATATGGGACAGGGTTACGAGCAGTACTTC,CSVEDMGQGYEQYF
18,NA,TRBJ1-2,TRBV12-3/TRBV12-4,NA,TGTGCCAGCAGTTCCTATCCACTGACGGTCAAGCTTAACTATGGCTACACCTTC,CASSSYPLTVKLNYGYTF
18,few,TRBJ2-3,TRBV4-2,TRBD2,TGTGCCAGCAGCCAAGATCCATCTTGGGACTACGCCACAGATACGCAGTATTTT,CASSQDPSWDYATDTQYF
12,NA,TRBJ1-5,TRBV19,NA,TGTGCCAGTAGTCCCCAGCATCAGCCCCAGCATTTT,CASSPQHQPQHF
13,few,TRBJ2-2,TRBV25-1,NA,TGTGCCAGCAGTTCTTTCGGGCCCGGGGAGCTGTTTTTT,CASSSFGPGELFF
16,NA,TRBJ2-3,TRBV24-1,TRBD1,TGTGCCACCAGTGATTACGGGACAGGGGCCGGGGATACGCAGTATTTT,CATSDYGTGAGDTQYF
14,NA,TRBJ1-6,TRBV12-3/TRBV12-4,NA,TGTGCCAGCAGGAGTGGCTCCTATAATTCACCCCTCCACTTT,CASRSGSYNSPLHF
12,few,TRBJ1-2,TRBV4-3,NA,TGCGCCAGCGGGGACGGACCCACTGGCTACACCTTC,CASGDGPTGYTF
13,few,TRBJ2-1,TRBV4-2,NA,TGTGCCAGCAGCAAGGGAGACCTCAATGAGCAGTTCTTC,CASSKGDLNEQFF
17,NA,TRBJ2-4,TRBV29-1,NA,TGCAGCGTTGTGCTCACTATAAGCTGGGGGGCCAAAAACATTCAGTACTTC,CSVVLTISWGAKNIQYF
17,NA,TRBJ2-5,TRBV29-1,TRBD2,TGCAGCGTTACGCCCGGGACTAGCGGGAGGGTTGGAGAGACCCAGTACTTC,CSVTPGTSGRVGETQYF
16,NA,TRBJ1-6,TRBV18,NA,TGTGCCAGCTCACCTGTGGGGACACACAATAATTCACCCCTCCACTTT,CASSPVGTHNNSPLHF
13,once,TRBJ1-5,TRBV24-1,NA,TGTGCCACCAGTGATTTGGACTGGCAGCCCCAGCATTTT,CATSDLDWQPQHF
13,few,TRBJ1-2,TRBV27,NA,TGTGCCAGCAGTCCCGGACAGACAAGTGGCTACACCTTC,CASSPGQTSGYTF
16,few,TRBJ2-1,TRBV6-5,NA,TGTGCCAGCAGTTACTCGTTCCTGAGCGGGTACAATGAGCAGTTCTTC,CASSYSFLSGYNEQFF
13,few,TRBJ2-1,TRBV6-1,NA,TGTGCCAGCCGACGGGACTCGCCCGGTGAGCAGTTCTTC,CASRRDSPGEQFF